These T cell receptor beta chains were read from a single sample in a study of blood T cell repertoires in COVID-19. The assay was immunoSEQ multiplex PCR, and TCRdb's table has in-frame clones only and misses some. The sample lists 150,000 to 200,000 clones, 86% seen once, with around 23% in the top ten. Material: PBMCs or T cells enriched from blood (not recorded which). The receptor source for this set is a woman aged 40 to 50 in a cohort exposed to, infected with or recovered from COVID-19 (not recorded which). CDR3s include the opening cysteine and the closing phenylalanine or tryptophan. Each record gives: clone size, J gene, V gene, D gene, CDR3 DNA, CDR3 protein. D genes are given only for firm matches. Rows may omit the clone size; those that give it use once, few, many or a size class.

NA TRBJ2-1 TRBV2 TRBD2 TGTGCCAGCAGGAGCGGGATAAACAATGAGCAGTTCTTC CASRSGINNEQFF
NA TRBJ1-2 TRBV7-8 NA TGTGCCAGCAGCTTAGCGGTCGGAGGCATAAACTATGGCTACACCTTC CASSLAVGGINYGYTF
few TRBJ2-3 TRBV15 TRBD2 TGTGCCACCAGCAGAGGGGGGGCGGAACTAGCGGTCACAGATACGCAGTATTTT CATSRGGAELAVTDTQYF
NA TRBJ2-6 TRBV4-3 NA TGCGCCAGCAGCCAAGAAATATCTGGGGCCAACGTCCTGACTTTC CASSQEISGANVLTF
NA TRBJ2-3 TRBV4-1 NA TGCGCCAGCAGCCAACGTAGACTCTTAGATACGCAGTATTTT CASSQRRLLDTQYF
NA TRBJ2-7 TRBV4-2 TRBD2 TGTGCCAGCAGCCAGGGACTAGCGGCCGAGCAGTACTTC CASSQGLAAEQYF
NA TRBJ2-2 TRBV5-1 TRBD1 TGCGCCAGCAGCTTGGCCGTGACAGGGGGCCTCGGGGAGCTGTTTTTT CASSLAVTGGLGELFF
NA TRBJ2-3 TRBV7-9 TRBD2 TGTGCCAGCAGCTATCTAGCGGGAGGATACACAGATACGCAGTATTTT CASSYLAGGYTDTQYF
NA TRBJ1-1 TRBV28 NA TGTGCCAGCAGTTTAGGGTCTGCGGGCACTGAAGCTTTCTTT CASSLGSAGTEAFF
NA TRBJ2-1 TRBV5-1 TRBD2 TGCGCCAGCAGCCTAACTCTAGCGGGGGGCTCCTACAATGAGCAGTTCTTC CASSLTLAGGSYNEQFF
NA TRBJ1-2 TRBV7-9 NA TGTGCCAGCAGCCTCTTACAGGGAACGCTCTATGGCTACACCTTC CASSLLQGTLYGYTF
NA TRBJ2-5 TRBV9 NA TGTGCCAGCAGCGCAGGGACTGGCAGGATAGAGACCCAGTACTTC CASSAGTGRIETQYF
NA TRBJ2-1 TRBV6-2/TRBV6-3 TRBD1 TGTGCCAGCAGTCAAGGGACAGACTACAATGAGCAGTTCTTC CASSQGTDYNEQFF
NA TRBJ2-7 TRBV27 NA TGTGCCAGCAGTATCTACAGGAGCGAGCAGTACTTC CASSIYRSEQYF
NA TRBJ1-1 TRBV7-8 TRBD1 TGTGCCAGCAGCTACCAAAGACAGGGGCCCGGCGGAACTGAAGCTTTCTTT CASSYQRQGPGGTEAFF
NA TRBJ2-1 TRBV12-3/TRBV12-4 NA TGTGCCAGCGTTCGGAGCCCCTACAATGAGCAGTTCTTC CASVRSPYNEQFF
once TRBJ1-1 TRBV29-1 NA TGCAGCGTTGACAAAGGGGGCACTGAAGCTTTCTTT CSVDKGGTEAFF
NA TRBJ1-1 TRBV28 NA TGTGCCAGCAGGGAACAGGGACGTACTGAAGCTTTCTTT CASREQGRTEAFF
NA TRBJ1-1 TRBV28 NA TGTGCCAGCAGTTTAGTCGGAGATCTGAACACTGAAGCTTTCTTT CASSLVGDLNTEAFF
NA TRBJ2-4 TRBV5-1 TRBD1 TGCGCCAGCAGCCTCGGATCCGGGACAGTGGACTTC CASSLGSGTVDF
NA TRBJ2-5 TRBV19 NA TGTGCCAGTAGTTCCCAGTTACAAGAGACCCAGTACTTC CASSSQLQETQYF
NA TRBJ2-7 TRBV18 TRBD2 TGTGCCAGCTCACCAACCGGGGGGGTGATCGAGCAGTACTTC CASSPTGGVIEQYF
once TRBJ1-2 TRBV28 TRBD1 TGTGCCAGCACCACGTGGGGGACAGCTAACTATGGCTACACCTTC CASTTWGTANYGYTF
NA TRBJ1-2 TRBV16 NA TGTGCCAGCTCTGCCAAGTTCGTCGGGTTTGGCTACACCTTC CASSAKFVGFGYTF
NA TRBJ2-7 TRBV28 NA TGTGCCAGCCGCCTACAGGGTGGATCCTACGAGCAGTACTTC CASRLQGGSYEQYF
NA TRBJ2-7 TRBV11-3 NA TGTGCCACCCTCCTCTTTACCTACGAGCAGTACTTC CATLLFTYEQYF
NA TRBJ2-1 TRBV24-1 TRBD2 TGTGCCACCAGTGAAACGGGACTAGCGCTGTCCTACAATGAGCAGTTCTTC CATSETGLALSYNEQFF
large TRBJ1-3 TRBV18 NA TGTGCCAGCTCACCGTACAGGGATGGTGGAAACACCATATATTTT CASSPYRDGGNTIYF
NA TRBJ1-2 TRBV27 TRBD1 TGTGCCAGCAGTGCTTGGGACAGGGGGCTCTATGGCTACACCTTC CASSAWDRGLYGYTF
NA TRBJ2-7 TRBV19 TRBD2 TGTGCCAGTAGTTCGGGCGGGGGCTCCTACGAGCAGTACTTC CASSSGGGSYEQYF
NA TRBJ2-3 TRBV10-2 TRBD2 TGCGCCAGTCATACCGGGACTAGCAGACTCACAGATACGCAGTATTTT CASHTGTSRLTDTQYF
NA TRBJ2-1 TRBV19 TRBD2 TGTGCCAGTAGTATAGCACTAGCGGGTTACAATGAGCAGTTCTTC CASSIALAGYNEQFF
NA TRBJ1-3 TRBV9 TRBD1 TGTGCCAGCAGCCCAGAGGGGGCTGATGGAAACACCATATATTTT CASSPEGADGNTIYF
NA TRBJ2-3 TRBV5-6 TRBD2 TGTGCCAGCAGCACCGTGACTAGCGGTGGGGGCGATACGCAGTATTTT CASSTVTSGGGDTQYF
NA TRBJ1-2 TRBV24-1 NA TGTGCCACCAGTGATTCGACAGGACTCTATGGCTACACCTTC CATSDSTGLYGYTF
NA TRBJ2-7 TRBV2 NA TGTGCCGCCAGCACAGGGCTAGGTGCGTACAACGAGCAGTACTTC CAASTGLGAYNEQYF
NA TRBJ2-3 TRBV2 TRBD2 TGTGCCAGCTCCCGGAAAGGACTAGCGGGAGGGAGAAAAACAGATACGCAGTATTTT CASSRKGLAGGRKTDTQYF
NA TRBJ1-5 TRBV5-1 NA TGCGCCAGCAGCTTGGCGGGGATGGGCAATCAGCCCCAGCATTTT CASSLAGMGNQPQHF
NA TRBJ2-7 TRBV11-3 NA TGTGCCAGCGGCAGGGACTGGAGCTCCTACGAGCAGTACTTC CASGRDWSSYEQYF
NA TRBJ1-4 TRBV19 TRBD1 TGTGCCAGTAGTATAGTACAGGGGGCGTCAGATGAAAAACTGTTTTTT CASSIVQGASDEKLFF
NA TRBJ2-1 TRBV27 NA TGTGCCAGCAGTTTCTTAGCGCCTTCCTACAATGAGCAGTTCTTC CASSFLAPSYNEQFF
NA TRBJ2-1 TRBV5-4 NA TGTGCCAGCAGCCCCCGACGGGGGCGGGGGTCCAATGAGCAGTTCTTC CASSPRRGRGSNEQFF
NA TRBJ2-1 TRBV7-9 NA TGTGCCAGCAGAAATGAAGCGGACCTGTTATCGTACAATGAGCAGTTCTTC CASRNEADLLSYNEQFF
NA TRBJ1-2 TRBV5-6 TRBD1 TGTGCCAGCAGCCCGGGGACAGCTCCAGGGGGTGGCTACACCTTC CASSPGTAPGGGYTF
NA TRBJ2-2 TRBV6-5 NA TGTGCCAGCAGTTACACCAACAGGGGAGGAGGGGAGCTGTTTTTT CASSYTNRGGGELFF
NA TRBJ1-2 TRBV7-2 NA TGTGCCAGCAGCTTATCGAGCTATGGCTACACCTTC CASSLSSYGYTF
NA TRBJ1-1 TRBV6-5 NA TGTGCCAGCAGTTCGACACAGGGCTACACTGAAGCTTTCTTT CASSSTQGYTEAFF
NA TRBJ1-1 TRBV5-4 NA TGTGCCAGCAGCTTGGCCGGGAACACTGAAGCTTTCTTT CASSLAGNTEAFF
NA TRBJ2-1 TRBV6-1 NA TGTGCCAGCAGTGACAGACTGGCAGACAATGAGCAGTTCTTC CASSDRLADNEQFF
NA TRBJ1-2 TRBV9 TRBD1 TGTGCCAGCAGCCCCACGGGACAGTCTTACTATGGCTACACCTTC CASSPTGQSYYGYTF
NA TRBJ2-2 TRBV9 NA TGTGCCAGCGGGACTCAAGCAATCACCGGGGAGCTGTTTTTT CASGTQAITGELFF
NA TRBJ1-2 TRBV27 NA TGTGCCAGCAGTTTAAAGGCGGGACGGAGTCTTACTAACTATGGCTACACCTTC CASSLKAGRSLTNYGYTF
NA TRBJ1-5 TRBV18 NA TGTGCCAGCTCATCAACAGGGACGAATCAGCCCCAGCATTTT CASSSTGTNQPQHF
NA TRBJ1-4 TRBV4-2 NA TGTGCCAGCAGCCAAGATGGCAGTATACTGTTTTTT CASSQDGSILFF
NA TRBJ1-6 TRBV6-5 NA TGTGCCAGCAGTTACCCACAGGGAATCGCAAATTCACCCCTCCACTTT CASSYPQGIANSPLHF
NA TRBJ1-1 TRBV4-3 NA TGCGCCAGCAGCCAAGAAACTGTGAACACTGAAGCTTTCTTT CASSQETVNTEAFF
NA TRBJ2-1 TRBV9 NA TGTGCCAGCAGCGCCCTCGGGGAGGTAGGGTACAATGAGCAGTTCTTC CASSALGEVGYNEQFF
NA TRBJ1-2 TRBV5-1 TRBD1 TGCGCCAGCAGCTTTCCGGGCCGGGACAGCCGGACTAACTATGGCTACACCTTC CASSFPGRDSRTNYGYTF
NA TRBJ2-2 TRBV12-3/TRBV12-4 NA TGTGCCAGCAGCCAGGGGGGCGCCGGGGAGCTGTTTTTT CASSQGGAGELFF
NA TRBJ2-7 TRBV27 TRBD1 TGTGCCAGCAGTTTATCGGGACAGGGAACTCCGGGGGGCTACGAGCAGTACTTC CASSLSGQGTPGGYEQYF